Below, 16 T cell receptor beta chains from the same sample are listed, as sequenced in a study of cytotoxic CD8 clonotypes in ibrutinib-treated CLL. Assay: immunoSEQ multiplex PCR; the TCRdb copy retains only in-frame clones and omits some. The sample lists 150,000 to 200,000 clones; around nine tenths were seen once. Specimen: PBMCs, collected at disease progression, from a patient treated with ibrutinib. Receptors originate from a human donor with chronic lymphocytic leukemia.

The DNA of the CDR3 is TGTGCCAGCACCAACACCCTAGCGGGAGCTTACAATGAGCAGTTCTTC. Translated: CASTNTLAGAYNEQFF. The chain uses TRBV25-1 and TRBJ2-1, with TRBD2 matching over 10 bases. In germline, CDR1 is MGHDK, CDR2 SYGVNS. The CDR3 is 16 residues long. V shed 7 bases, J shed 4 bases, and the junction held 10 bases outside the gene matches.

V and J are TRBV19 and TRBJ1-2, with TRBD1 matching over 11 bases. The CDR3 is 20 amino acids. CDR1 is LNHDA, CDR2 SQIVND, per germline (reference sequence). V lost 3 bases, J lost 5 bases, and 20 bases stayed unmatched. CDR3 loop: CASSMKGFAPGQGAGYGYTF. The CDR3 DNA is TGTGCCAGTAGTATGAAAGGTTTCGCCCCCGGACAGGGGGCTGGTTATGGCTACACCTTC.

V is TRBV28 and J is TRBJ2-5; D is unclear. CDR1 is MDHEN and CDR2 is SYDVKM in the germline V gene. The CDR3 has 15 amino acids. Deletions cut 3 bases from V and 0 bases from J, with 11 bases between. For the CDR3, the DNA is TGTGCCAGCAGTTTTGGCGGCCGAGACCAAGAGACCCAGTACTTC. It encodes CASSFGGRDQETQYF. Filled out from reference TRBV28 and TRBJ2-5, the complete variable domain reads DVKVTQSSRYLVKRTGEKVFLECVQDMDHENMFWYRQDPGLGLRLIYFSYDVKMKEKGDIPEGYSVSREKKERFSLILESASTNQTSMYLCASSFGGRDQETQYFGPGTRLLVL.

The rearrangement joins TRBV7-3 to TRBJ2-2; TRBD1 is a possible D gene (6 bases). V was pared by 7 bases and J by 1 base, with 13 bases between. Germline values: CDR1 SGHTA, CDR2 FQGTGA. This CDR3 contains 15 residues. The CDR3 nucleotides read TGTGCCAGCAAGACCACGGGACAGAACACCGGGGAGCTGTTTTTT. This codes for CASKTTGQNTGELFF.

This rearrangement joins TRBV6-5 to TRBJ1-1; TRBD1 matches 7 bases. Germline-derived CDR1 and CDR2 are MNHEY and SVGAGI. V trimming: 8 bases; J trimming: 6 bases; junction bases outside the gene matches: 12. The CDR3 runs to 14 residues. This CDR3 is CASPPDREVPEAFF. The CDR3 nucleotides read TGTGCCAGCCCCCCCGACAGGGAGGTCCCTGAAGCTTTCTTT.

This clone was counted a few times. The rearrangement uses TRBV6-5 and TRBJ2-2; D unresolved. The CDR3 length is 12 residues. Trimming stripped 4 bases from V and 6 bases from J, with 6 bases between. The germline V gene has CDR1 MNHEY and CDR2 SVGAGI. The CDR3 spells CASSFRPGELFF. CDR3 DNA: TGTGCCAGCAGTTTCCGTCCCGGGGAGCTGTTTTTT.

The chain has TRBV5-1 and TRBJ1-2, with 8 bases matching TRBD1. CDR1 is SGHRS, CDR2 YFSETQ, per germline. There are 13 residues in the CDR3. With V trimmed by 4 bases and J by 4 bases, 3 bases remained unmatched. CDR3 nucleotides: TGCGCCAGCAGCGGGGGACAGGTCTATGGCTACACCTTC. Translated, it gives CASSGGQVYGYTF. Combining the CDR3 with reference TRBV5-1 and TRBJ1-2 gives the whole variable domain KAGVTQTPRYLIKTRGQQVTLSCSPISGHRSVSWYQQTPGQGLQFLFEYFSETQRNKGNFPGRFSGRQFSNSRSEMNVSTLELGDSALYLCASSGGQVYGYTFGSGTRLTVV.

This chain joins TRBV27 and TRBJ1-2, with D unresolved. Germline loops: CDR1 MNHEY, CDR2 SMNVEV (reference sequence). Trimming cost V 2 bases and J 0 bases, with 10 bases left between them. The CDR3 is 15 amino acids. CDR3 nucleotides: TGTGCCAGCAGTTTACGCGCAGGAACTAACTATGGCTACACCTTC. Translation: CASSLRAGTNYGYTF.

The chain is built from TRBV7-2 and TRBJ2-1; D is ambiguous. The V end lost 5 bases, the J end lost 5 bases, and 13 bases lay between the germline ends. This CDR3 region has 14 residues. Germline CDR1 reads SGHTA; CDR2 reads FQGNSA. DNA for the CDR3: TGTGCCAGCAGCCCTGGCCTGGTCAACAATGAGCAGTTCTTC. As protein: CASSPGLVNNEQFF.

This clone was recorded only once. The chain couples TRBV7-2 to TRBJ1-3, with 8 bases aligning to TRBD1. Trimming removed 4 bases from V and 0 bases from J; junction bases left unmatched: 8. The CDR3 has 17 amino acids. Germline V gives CDR1 SGHTA, CDR2 FQGNSA. The DNA for the CDR3 is TGTGCCAGCAGCTCTGCCGGGACAGGTGGCTCTGGAAACACCATATATTTT. This gives the protein CASSSAGTGGSGNTIYF.

This clone was seen once. The chain joins TRBV4-2 to TRBJ2-1; possibly TRBD2 for D (5 bases). Trimming removed 4 bases at V and 9 bases at J, with 19 bases between. Germline V gene data show CDR1 as LGHNA and CDR2 as YNFKEQ. This CDR3 region has 15 residues. This chain's CDR3 is CASSPSSGIEGEQFF. The CDR3, as DNA: TGTGCCAGCAGCCCAAGTAGTGGGATTGAGGGTGAGCAGTTCTTC.

The rearrangement links TRBV5-4 to TRBJ2-1, with 14 positions matching TRBD2. V shed 3 bases and J 5 bases; nucleotides not matched to a gene: 13. CDR3 length equals 19 residues. The germline CDR1 and CDR2 sequences are SGHNT and YYREEE (reference sequence). For the CDR3, the DNA is TGTGCCAGCAGCTGGGAGTTAGGGACTAGCGGGAGCGCGGACAATGAGCAGTTCTTC. Its translation: CASSWELGTSGSADNEQFF.

The rearrangement links TRBV5-1 to TRBJ1-1; the D is unclear. The CDR3 runs 13 residues. Germline V gene sequence: CDR1 SGHRS, CDR2 YFSETQ. Trimming cost V 1 base and J 3 bases, with 7 bases left between them. In DNA, the CDR3 is TGCGCCAGCAGCTTGAGGAGGGACACTGAAGCTTTCTTT. Protein: CASSLRRDTEAFF.

This rearrangement joins TRBV7-2 to TRBJ2-3; 11 nucleotides line up with TRBD2. V lost 4 bases to trimming and J lost 6 bases; unmatched junction nucleotides: 12. Germline values: CDR1 SGHTA, CDR2 FQGNSA. The CDR3 extends over 17 amino acids. The CDR3 protein is CASSSTLLAGGPDTQYF. CDR3 DNA sequence: TGTGCCAGCAGCTCCACGCTCTTAGCGGGAGGGCCTGATACGCAGTATTTT.

This clone has only a few counts. The genes are TRBV7-8 and TRBJ1-5, with TRBD1 matching 7 bases. V shed 1 base and J 7 bases; nucleotides not matched to a gene: 13. The CDR3 spans 17 residues. Germline CDR1 and CDR2: SGHVS and FQNEAQ. The CDR3: CASSLDAVGGVGQPQHF. In nucleotides, the CDR3 is TGTGCCAGCAGCTTAGATGCCGTAGGGGGCGTGGGACAGCCCCAGCATTTT.

J is TRBJ2-4 and V is TRBV4-3, with 7 positions matching TRBD2. Trimming removed 6 bases from V and 7 bases from J; junction bases left unmatched: 9. There are 14 residues in the CDR3. Per the germline V gene, CDR1 is LGHNA and CDR2 is YSLEER. CDR3 DNA: TGCGCCAGCAGTCCGGGACTGGGGGGGAACATTCAGTACTTC. Protein sequence: CASSPGLGGNIQYF.